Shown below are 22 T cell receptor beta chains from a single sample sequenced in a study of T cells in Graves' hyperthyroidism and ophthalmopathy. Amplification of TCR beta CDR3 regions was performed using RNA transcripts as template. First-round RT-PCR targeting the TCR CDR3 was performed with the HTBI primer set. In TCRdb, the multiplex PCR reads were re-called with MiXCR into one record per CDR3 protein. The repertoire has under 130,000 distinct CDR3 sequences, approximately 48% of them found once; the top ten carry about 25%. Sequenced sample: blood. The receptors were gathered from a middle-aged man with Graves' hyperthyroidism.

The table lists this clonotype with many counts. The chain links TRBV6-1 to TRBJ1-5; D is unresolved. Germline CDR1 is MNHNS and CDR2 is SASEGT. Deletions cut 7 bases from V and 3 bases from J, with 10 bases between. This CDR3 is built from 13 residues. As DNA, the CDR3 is TGTGCCAGCACCCAGGCGATCAATCAGCCCCAGCATTTT. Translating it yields CASTQAINQPQHF.

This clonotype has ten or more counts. The CDR3 is CATSDSKTSTDTQYF. Written as DNA, the CDR3 is TGTGCCACCAGTGATTCAAAGACTAGCACAGATACGCAGTATTTT. The chain carries TRBV24-1 and TRBJ2-3, with D unresolved. Trimming removed 2 bases from V and 0 bases from J, with 8 bases in between. Germline V gene lookup returns CDR1 KGHDR and CDR2 SFDVKD. The CDR3 length is 15 residues.

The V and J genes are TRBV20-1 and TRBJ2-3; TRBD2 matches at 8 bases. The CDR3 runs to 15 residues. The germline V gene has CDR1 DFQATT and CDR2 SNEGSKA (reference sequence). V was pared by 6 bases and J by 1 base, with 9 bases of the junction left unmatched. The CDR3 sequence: CSASRPTSGTDTQYF. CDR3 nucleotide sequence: TGCAGTGCCAGCAGGCCGACTAGCGGCACAGATACGCAGTATTTT.

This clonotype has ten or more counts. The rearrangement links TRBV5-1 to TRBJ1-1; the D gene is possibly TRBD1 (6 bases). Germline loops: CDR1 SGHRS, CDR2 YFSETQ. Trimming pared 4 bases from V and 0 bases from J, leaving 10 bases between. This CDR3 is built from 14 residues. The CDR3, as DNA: TGCGCCAGCAGCCCAGGGGCTGTGAACACTGAAGCTTTCTTT. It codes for CASSPGAVNTEAFF.

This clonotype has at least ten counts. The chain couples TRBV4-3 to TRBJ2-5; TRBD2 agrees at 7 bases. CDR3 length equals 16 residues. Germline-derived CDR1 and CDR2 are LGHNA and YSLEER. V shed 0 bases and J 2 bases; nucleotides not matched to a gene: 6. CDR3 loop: CASSQERGDGQETQYF. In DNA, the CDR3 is TGCGCCAGCAGCCAAGAACGGGGGGACGGTCAAGAGACCCAGTACTTC.

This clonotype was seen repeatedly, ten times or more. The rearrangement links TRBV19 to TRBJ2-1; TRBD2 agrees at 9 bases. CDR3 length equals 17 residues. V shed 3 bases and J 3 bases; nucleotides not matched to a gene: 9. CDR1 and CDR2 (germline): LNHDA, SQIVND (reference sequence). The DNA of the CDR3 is TGTGCCAGTAGTATCCTCGCGGGAGGGGGGCGCTACAATGAGCAGTTCTTC. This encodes CASSILAGGGRYNEQFF.

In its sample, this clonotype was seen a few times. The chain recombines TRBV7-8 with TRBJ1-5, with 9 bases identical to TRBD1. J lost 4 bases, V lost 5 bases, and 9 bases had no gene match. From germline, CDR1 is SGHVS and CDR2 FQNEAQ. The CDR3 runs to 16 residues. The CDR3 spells CASSLGTGIPNQPQHF. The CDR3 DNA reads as TGTGCCAGCAGCCTTGGGACAGGGATCCCTAATCAGCCCCAGCATTTT.

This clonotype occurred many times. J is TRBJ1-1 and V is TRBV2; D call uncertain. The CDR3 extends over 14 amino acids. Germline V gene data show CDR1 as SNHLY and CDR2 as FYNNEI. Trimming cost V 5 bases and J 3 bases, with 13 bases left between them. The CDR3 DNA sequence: TGTGCCAGCAGTACCACTAGACGGGACACTGAAGCTTTCTTT. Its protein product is CASSTTRRDTEAFF. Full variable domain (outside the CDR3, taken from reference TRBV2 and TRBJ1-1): EPEVTQTPSHQVTQMGQEVILRCVPISNHLYFYWYRQILGQKVEFLVSFYNNEISEKSEIFDDQFSVERPDGSNFTLKIRSTKLEDSAMYFCASSTTRRDTEAFFGQGTRLTVV.

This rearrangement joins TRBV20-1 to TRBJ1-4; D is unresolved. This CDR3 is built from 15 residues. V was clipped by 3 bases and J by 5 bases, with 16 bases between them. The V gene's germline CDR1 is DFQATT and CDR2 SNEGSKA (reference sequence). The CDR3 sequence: CSASGKSGLNEKLFF. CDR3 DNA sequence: TGCAGTGCTAGTGGTAAATCGGGGTTAAATGAAAAACTGTTTTTT.

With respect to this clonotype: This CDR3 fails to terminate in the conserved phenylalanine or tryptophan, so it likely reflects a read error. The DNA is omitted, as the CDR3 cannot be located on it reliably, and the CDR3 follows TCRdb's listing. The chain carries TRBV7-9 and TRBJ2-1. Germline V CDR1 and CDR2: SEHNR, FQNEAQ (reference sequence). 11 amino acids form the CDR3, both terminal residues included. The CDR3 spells CASSSDGERFL.

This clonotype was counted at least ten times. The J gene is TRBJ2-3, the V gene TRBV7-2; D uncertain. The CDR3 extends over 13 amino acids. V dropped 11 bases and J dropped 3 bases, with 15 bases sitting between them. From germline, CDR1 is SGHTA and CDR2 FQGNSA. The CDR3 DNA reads TGTGCCTCGCAAATGGGCCTTACAGATACGCAGTATTTT. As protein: CASQMGLTDTQYF. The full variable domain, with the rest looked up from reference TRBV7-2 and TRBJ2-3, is GAGVSQSPSNKVTEKGKDVELRCDPISGHTALYWYRQSLGQGLEFLIYFQGNSAPDKSGLPSDRFSAERTGGSVSTLTIQRTQQEDSAVYLCASQMGLTDTQYFGPGTRLTVL.

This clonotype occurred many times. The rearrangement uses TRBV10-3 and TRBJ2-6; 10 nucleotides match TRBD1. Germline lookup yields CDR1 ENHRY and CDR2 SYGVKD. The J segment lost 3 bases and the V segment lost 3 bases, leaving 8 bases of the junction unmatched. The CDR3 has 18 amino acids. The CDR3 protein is CAISDADRGRIGANVLTF. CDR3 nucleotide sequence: TGTGCCATCAGTGACGCCGACAGGGGGCGGATTGGGGCCAACGTCCTGACTTTC.

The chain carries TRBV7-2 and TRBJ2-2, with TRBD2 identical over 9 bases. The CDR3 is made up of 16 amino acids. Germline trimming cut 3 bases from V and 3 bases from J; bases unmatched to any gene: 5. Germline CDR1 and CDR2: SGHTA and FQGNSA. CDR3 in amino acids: CASSFAGGEYTGELFF. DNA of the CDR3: TGTGCCAGCAGCTTTGCGGGGGGGGAGTACACCGGGGAGCTGTTTTTT.

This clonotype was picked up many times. Here the CDR3 DNA reads TGTGCCAGCAGCCCGCACGCCAGGATCGAGGCGCAGTATTTT. It encodes CASSPHARIEAQYF. The chain links TRBV7-2 to TRBJ2-3; no clear D. Germline-derived CDR1 and CDR2 are SGHTA and FQGNSA. The V and J ends lost 5 bases and 10 bases respectively, with 19 bases between them. This CDR3 spans 14 amino acids.

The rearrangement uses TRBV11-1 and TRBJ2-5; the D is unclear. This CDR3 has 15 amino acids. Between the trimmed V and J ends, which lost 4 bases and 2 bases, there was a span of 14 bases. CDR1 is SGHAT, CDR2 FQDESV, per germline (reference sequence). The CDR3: CASSCGVTKQETQYF. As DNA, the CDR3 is TGTGCCAGCAGCTGCGGAGTTACAAAACAAGAGACCCAGTACTTC. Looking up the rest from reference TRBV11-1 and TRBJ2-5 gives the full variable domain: EAEVAQSPRYKITEKSQAVAFWCDPISGHATLYWYRQILGQGPELLVQFQDESVVDDSQLPKDRFSAERLKGVDSTLKIQPAELGDSAMYLCASSCGVTKQETQYFGPGTRLLVL.

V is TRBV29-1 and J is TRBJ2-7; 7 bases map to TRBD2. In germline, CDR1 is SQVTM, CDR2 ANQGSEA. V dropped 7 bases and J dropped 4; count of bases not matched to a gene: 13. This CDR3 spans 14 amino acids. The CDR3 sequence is CSACREGRRYEQYF. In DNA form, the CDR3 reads TGCAGCGCGTGTAGGGAGGGCCGGAGGTACGAGCAGTACTTC.

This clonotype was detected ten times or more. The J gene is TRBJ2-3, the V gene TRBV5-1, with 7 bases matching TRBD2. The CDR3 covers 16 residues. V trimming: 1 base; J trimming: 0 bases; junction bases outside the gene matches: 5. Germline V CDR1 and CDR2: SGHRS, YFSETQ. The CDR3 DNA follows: TGCGCCAGCAGCTTGCCGAGCGGGGTAAGCACAGATACGCAGTATTTT. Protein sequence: CASSLPSGVSTDTQYF.

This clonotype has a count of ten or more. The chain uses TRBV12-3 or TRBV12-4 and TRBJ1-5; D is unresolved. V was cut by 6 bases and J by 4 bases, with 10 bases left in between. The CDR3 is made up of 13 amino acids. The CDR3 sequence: CASSQDKNQPQHF. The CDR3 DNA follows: TGTGCCAGCAGCCAAGACAAGAATCAGCCCCAGCATTTT.

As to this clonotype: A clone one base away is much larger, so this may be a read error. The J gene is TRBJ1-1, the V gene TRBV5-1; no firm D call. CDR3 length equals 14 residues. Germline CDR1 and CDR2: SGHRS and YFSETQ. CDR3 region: CASSASTVNTGAFF. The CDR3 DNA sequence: TGCGCCAGCAGCGCTTCTACAGTGAACACTGGAGCTTTCTTT. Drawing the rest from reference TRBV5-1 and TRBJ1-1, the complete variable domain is KAGVTQTPRYLIKTRGQQVTLSCSPISGHRSVSWYQQTPGQGLQFLFEYFSETQRNKGNFPGRFSGRQFSNSRSEMNVSTLELGDSALYLCASSASTVNTGAFFGQGTRLTVV.

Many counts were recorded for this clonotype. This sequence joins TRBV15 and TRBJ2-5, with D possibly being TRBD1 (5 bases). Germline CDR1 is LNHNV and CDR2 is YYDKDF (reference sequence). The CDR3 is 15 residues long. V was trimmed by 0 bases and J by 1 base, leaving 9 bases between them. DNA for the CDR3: TGTGCCACCAGCAGAGATCAGGGTTTCCAAGAGACCCAGTACTTC. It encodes CATSRDQGFQETQYF.

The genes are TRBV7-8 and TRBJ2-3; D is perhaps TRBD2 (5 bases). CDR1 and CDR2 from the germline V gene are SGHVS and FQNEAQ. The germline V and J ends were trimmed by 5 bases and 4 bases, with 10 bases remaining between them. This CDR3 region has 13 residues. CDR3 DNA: TGTGCCAGCAGCCTACGGACTCCAGATACGCAGTATTTT. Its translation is CASSLRTPDTQYF.

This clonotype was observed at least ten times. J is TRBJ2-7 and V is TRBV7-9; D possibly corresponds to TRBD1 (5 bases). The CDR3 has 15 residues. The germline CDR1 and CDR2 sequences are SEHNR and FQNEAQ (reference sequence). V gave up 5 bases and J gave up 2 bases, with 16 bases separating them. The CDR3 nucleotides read TGTGCCAGCAGCCCTCCCGGGCCCAGGGCCTACGAGCAGTACTTC. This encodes CASSPPGPRAYEQYF.